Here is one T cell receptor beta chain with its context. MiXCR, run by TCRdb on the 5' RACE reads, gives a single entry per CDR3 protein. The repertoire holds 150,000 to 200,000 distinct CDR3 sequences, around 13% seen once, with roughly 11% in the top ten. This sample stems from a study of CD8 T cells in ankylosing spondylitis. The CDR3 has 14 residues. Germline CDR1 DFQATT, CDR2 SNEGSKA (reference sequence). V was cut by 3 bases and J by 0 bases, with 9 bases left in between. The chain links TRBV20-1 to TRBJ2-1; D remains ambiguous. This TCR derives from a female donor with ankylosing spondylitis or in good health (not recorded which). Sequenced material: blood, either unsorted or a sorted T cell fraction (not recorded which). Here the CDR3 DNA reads TGCAGTGCTAGTCCCCGGAGCTCCTACAATGAGCAGTTCTTC. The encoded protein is CSASPRSSYNEQFF.